One TCR beta chain is described in this entry. The antigen remains undetermined. These data are taken from a study of T cell responses to AZD1222 COVID-19 vaccine. Study outcomes and limitations: Unmutated variant regions are reportedly the target of nearly half of TCRs that are spike-specific. Clonal diversity may have been underestimated in mostly white British donors.

The CDR3 covers 17 residues. The ends were cut back, 1 base at V and 0 bases at J, with 13 bases in the middle. Germline-derived CDR1 and CDR2 are SGHTA and FQGNSA. Produced via immunoSEQ multiplex PCR; TCRdb's table is partial and in-frame only. The data show nearly 110,000 clones, with around 90% seen just once and 3.5% to 4.5% held by the top ten. This sequence joins TRBV7-2 and TRBJ1-5; weak D call: TRBD1 (6 bases). Sequenced material: peripheral blood, taken on day 0 of AZD1222 vaccination. The TCR sequence derives from an adult in good health. CDR3: CASSLGNWGASNQPQHF. CDR3 bases: TGTGCCAGCAGCTTAGGGAATTGGGGGGCTAGCAATCAGCCCCAGCATTTT.